The source of this TCR beta chain is a study of cytomegalovirus exposure and HLA in healthy donors. Study summary: An earlier analysis found 120 million or so unique TCR beta sequences from around 180 million T cells.

There are 12 residues in the CDR3. Trimming removed 3 bases from V and 4 bases from J, with 5 bases in between. Germline V gene sequence: CDR1 SGDLS, CDR2 YYNGEE. A multiplex PCR was run with 60 Vbeta primers and 13 Jbeta primers. The table came from immunoSEQ multiplex PCR; TCRdb's copy has only in-frame clones and leaves some out. The sample has under 200,000 clones, 80% seen once. Turning to this clone: Other DNA sequences in the same sample also yield this CDR3.

The chain is built from TRBV9 and TRBJ1-3; D unresolved. This clonotype was sampled from a human donor in good health. The material sequenced was PBMCs. The CDR3, as DNA: TGTGCCAGCAGCGGACAAGGAAACACCATATATTTT. Protein sequence: CASSGQGNTIYF.